The subject of this entry is one TCR beta chain. Its antigen is still unknown. A junction boundary mismatches the germline segment, possibly from a read error. The immunoSEQ Assay, a bias-controlled multiplex PCR, was used to amplify TCRbeta CDR3 regions from genomic DNA. The source study handled its data this way. Nucleated cell counts per sample were estimated from amplification of reference gene primers within the assay. To quantify the absolute abundance of each unique TCRbeta CDR3 rearrangement, sequence reads were collapsed and filtered. For each sample, productive Simpson clonality was calculated as the square root of Simpson's diversity index across productive rearrangements. Not all clones reach the TCRdb copy of this immuneACCESS table, which keeps in-frame sequences only. Checked studies attribute under half of the gap to unresolved V genes and leave the rest unexplained. V, J and clone size were drawn from that table, and D and trimming were deduced from the DNA. This sample gives about 220,000 clones in total; around 83% of them show up just once. The ten largest clonotypes hold approximately 2.3% of the sample.

The sample originates from a study of blood T cell repertoires in COVID-19 (dated by TCRdb to 2020 to 2022). In the study overall: Samples covering the acute and convalescent phases of COVID-19 were provided by collaborators in the United States, Italy and Spain. Samples were obtained from the ongoing ImmuneRACE study (first 160 participants) and from over 1,000 subjects provided by 6 global collaborators. The repertoires were made available in a free public database intended to serve as a resource for research on the immune response to SARS-CoV-2. Where available, HLA class I and class II types were taken from metadata supplied by the sample provider and were not determined by assay-based typing. Nearly every sample came with metadata listing a de-identified subject ID, COVID-19 status, age in years and sex. The material from the prospective study consisted of cDNA or gDNA derived from T cells, B-cell-depleted T cells, or PBMCs. Deeply sampled blood TCRbeta repertoires from subjects exposed to, actively infected with, or recovered from COVID-19 were included in the dataset. Overall results and qualifications from the work: Clinical and demographic metadata were provided uncurated, with the amount varying by source and participant.

A second Seattle source provided samples from volunteer blood donors who had recovered from COVID-19. The collaborating institutions used their own protocols to collect whole blood in K2EDTA tubes. For TCRbeta analysis, collaborators shipped samples as frozen whole blood, isolated PBMCs, or DNA extracted from either of those sample types. The sequenced sample consisted of peripheral blood. The source of this sequence is a man between 35 and 55 years old who had recovered from COVID-19.

The CDR3 in this case is CASSLEASRYEQYF. In nucleotide form, the sequence is TGTGCCAGCAGCCTAGAGGCTAGCAGGTACGAGCAGTACTTC. This receptor chain uses TRBV11-2 and TRBJ2-7; 5 matching bases give a weak D call of TRBD2. CDR1 and CDR2, per the germline V gene, are SGHAT and FQNNGV. From the cysteine through the phenylalanine, the CDR3 covers 14 amino acids. The DNA shown is the 42-base CDR3, in frame from base 1.